One sample yielded the 25 T cell receptor beta chains listed below, sequenced in a study of post-analysis software for immune sequencing data. Tagging with unique molecular identifiers was a feature of the TCR beta cDNA libraries. TCRdb passed the PCR reads through MiXCR, listing each CDR3 protein once. Of approximately 250,000 distinct CDR3 sequences listed, 36% are singletons. Study outcomes and limitations: Included in a set of 5 or 6 TRBV segments more frequent in patients than controls were TRBV5-6, TRBV5-1 and TRBV20-1.

No antigen is known for these receptors. What was sequenced was blood. Receptors were obtained from a girl aged 10 to 17 with multiple sclerosis.

The chain joins TRBV20-1 to TRBJ2-3; D ambiguous. V was clipped by 3 bases and J by 2 bases, with 3 bases between them. Germline V gene lookup returns CDR1 DFQATT and CDR2 SNEGSKA (reference sequence). The CDR3 contains 11 residues. Here the CDR3 reads CSARPTDTQYF. The CDR3 DNA reads TGCAGTGCTAGGCCCACAGATACGCAGTATTTT.

This clonotype turned up a few times. The chain joins TRBV12-3 or TRBV12-4 to TRBJ1-1, with a possible D match to TRBD1 (5 bases). CDR3 length equals 16 residues. V dropped 7 bases and J dropped 3 bases, with 21 bases sitting between them. CDR3 region: CASTKRRGPNDTEAFF. Written as DNA, the CDR3 is TGTGCCAGCACCAAGCGTCGGGGCCCGAACGACACTGAAGCTTTCTTT.

This clonotype has ten or more counts. The chain has TRBV24-1 and TRBJ2-5; 8 bases agree with TRBD2. Per the germline V gene, CDR1 is KGHDR and CDR2 is SFDVKD. Unmatched junction bases numbered 5, after V lost 5 bases and J lost 4 bases. This CDR3 is 14 amino acids long. The DNA of the CDR3 is TGTGCCACCAGTGTGGAGCGGGAGCCAGAGACCCAGTACTTC. It translates to CATSVEREPETQYF.

This clonotype was counted at least ten times. This chain links TRBV5-5 with TRBJ1-2; 8 bases match TRBD1. The germline CDR1 and CDR2 sequences are SGHKS and YYEKEE (reference sequence). The CDR3 is made up of 15 amino acids. Trimming took 4 bases from V and 4 from J; bases not matched to a gene: 9. For the CDR3, the DNA is TGTGCCAGCAGCCAGGGGGCAGGGGGAGCCTATGGCTACACCTTC. Residues: CASSQGAGGAYGYTF.

Many counts were recorded for this clonotype. The chain employs TRBV15 and TRBJ2-5; TRBD2 aligns across 7 bases. The CDR3 length is 16 residues. V trimming: 3 bases; J trimming: 5 bases; junction bases outside the gene matches: 12. The V gene's germline CDR1 is LNHNV and CDR2 YYDKDF (reference sequence). CDR3 in DNA: TGTGCCACCAGCAGGGGGACTACAGAGATTCGGGAGACCCAGTACTTC. As protein: CATSRGTTEIRETQYF.

The chain joins TRBV9 to TRBJ1-6; the D is unclear. V shed 0 bases and J shed 9 bases, with 10 bases lying between them. The CDR3 has 14 residues. CDR1 is SGDLS and CDR2 is YYNGEE in the germline V gene. The CDR3 sequence: CASSVVDGSSPLHF. The CDR3 nucleotides are TGTGCCAGCAGCGTAGTGGATGGGAGTTCACCCCTCCACTTT.

The sample holds many counts of this clonotype. The gene calls are TRBV27 and TRBJ2-1; D unresolved. The CDR3 loop spans 11 amino acids. CDR1 MNHEY and CDR2 SMNVEV come from the germline V gene (reference sequence). V was clipped by 5 bases and J by 4 bases, with 3 bases between them. The CDR3 region is CASSPYNEQFF. As DNA, the CDR3 is TGTGCCAGCAGTCCTTACAATGAGCAGTTCTTC.

This clonotype was seen only once. CDR3 bases: TGCGCCAGCAGCTCGACTAGCGGGAGACGTGAGACCCAGTACTTC. This gives the protein CASSSTSGRRETQYF. The genes are TRBV5-1 and TRBJ2-5; 12 bases agree with TRBD2. Germline V gives CDR1 SGHRS, CDR2 YFSETQ. J lost 5 bases, V lost 3 bases, and 5 bases had no gene match. This CDR3 spans 15 amino acids.

This clonotype has just a few counts. A read error may explain this, as a much larger clone is one base away. The rearrangement uses TRBV7-9 and TRBJ2-7; TRBD1 agrees at 10 bases. This CDR3 is 15 amino acids long. J lost 3 bases, V lost 5 bases, and 7 bases had no gene match. Germline-derived CDR1 and CDR2 are SEHNR and FQNEAQ (reference sequence). The CDR3 spells CASSPDRGPRYEQYF. Written as DNA, the CDR3 is TGTGCCAGCAGCCCTGACAGGGGGCCGCGCTACGAGCAGTACTTC.

The rearrangement joins TRBV20-1 to TRBJ1-1, with D uncertain. The CDR3 extends over 15 amino acids. Trimming took 3 bases from V and 1 from J, leaving 15 bases between them. Germline CDR1 is DFQATT and CDR2 is SNEGSKA (reference sequence). CDR3 residues: CSARGGGWRNTEAFF. For the CDR3, the DNA is TGCAGTGCTAGGGGAGGAGGGTGGAGGAACACTGAAGCTTTCTTT.

Ten or more counts support this clonotype. The chain has TRBV12-3 or TRBV12-4 and TRBJ1-2, with 10 bases fitting TRBD1. The CDR3 has 15 amino acids. The V and J ends lost 3 bases and 6 bases, in that order; junction bases with no gene match: 7. Here the CDR3 reads CASSFTGQGVNGYTF. The CDR3 nucleotides are TGTGCCAGCAGTTTCACCGGACAGGGGGTTAATGGCTACACCTTC.

The chain is built from TRBV4-1 and TRBJ2-1; TRBD2 aligns across 11 bases. With 0 bases clipped from V and 4 bases from J, the junction kept 11 bases outside the gene matches. CDR1 is MGHRA and CDR2 is YSYEKL in the germline V gene. The CDR3 extends over 19 amino acids. This chain's CDR3 is CASSQDQIPGTSGYNEQFF. The CDR3 DNA follows: TGCGCCAGCAGCCAAGATCAGATTCCCGGGACTAGCGGATACAATGAGCAGTTCTTC.

This clonotype has more than one count but fewer than ten. The genes are TRBV6-2 or TRBV6-3 and TRBJ2-4, with 13 bases fitting TRBD2. The DNA matches TRBJ2-7 better at its end, which makes the J call doubtful. The CDR3 extends over 17 amino acids. CDR1 MNHEY and CDR2 SVGEGT come from the germline V gene. The CDR3 bases are TGTGCCAGCAGTTACTCGGCAGGACTAGCGGGAGACTACGAGCAGTACTTC. Translation gives CASSYSAGLAGDYEQYF.

The chain combines TRBV2 with TRBJ2-1, with D perhaps matching TRBD2 (6 bases). This CDR3 spans 14 amino acids. Trimming took off 3 bases at V and 7 bases at J, with 13 bases between the two ends. Germline loops: CDR1 SNHLY, CDR2 FYNNEI. The CDR3 DNA sequence: TGTGCCAGCAGTGAGGGGGAGACTAGAAATGAGCAGTTCTTC. Translation: CASSEGETRNEQFF.

This clonotype was detected ten times or more. The V and J genes are TRBV5-1 and TRBJ1-4, with D unclear. The CDR3 consists of 14 residues. The V end lost 1 base, the J end lost 5 bases, and 9 bases lay between the germline ends. Germline loops: CDR1 SGHRS, CDR2 YFSETQ. Here the CDR3 reads CASSLNGRNEKLFF. As DNA, the CDR3 is TGCGCCAGCAGCTTGAACGGCAGAAATGAAAAACTGTTTTTT.

The gene calls are TRBV29-1 and TRBJ1-2; D may be TRBD1 (5 bases). Per germline, CDR1 SQVTM and CDR2 ANQGSEA. This CDR3 spans 18 amino acids. Deletions cut 5 bases from V and 4 bases from J, with 29 bases between. CDR3 sequence: CSVRSEGSGVLGSYGYTF. The CDR3 DNA follows: TGCAGCGTTCGTAGCGAGGGGTCCGGTGTGTTGGGTAGCTATGGCTACACCTTC.

This clonotype has at least ten counts. The gene calls are TRBV20-1 and TRBJ2-1, with D possibly called TRBD1 or TRBD2 (5 bases each). This CDR3 has 12 amino acids. V dropped 7 bases and J dropped 4 bases, with 11 bases sitting between them. Germline values: CDR1 DFQATT, CDR2 SNEGSKA (reference sequence). In DNA, the CDR3 is TGCAGTGTAGCCGAGGGGTACAATGAGCAGTTCTTC. As protein: CSVAEGYNEQFF.

This clonotype showed up just once. V usage is TRBV7-6 and J usage is TRBJ2-7, with 7 bases aligning to TRBD1. The CDR3 is 15 amino acids. The germline CDR1 and CDR2 sequences are SGHVS and FNYEAQ. V gave up 5 bases and J gave up 1 base; unmatched junction bases: 8. This CDR3 reads CASSLTGADSYEQYF. DNA for the CDR3: TGTGCCAGCAGCCTTACAGGGGCCGATTCCTACGAGCAGTACTTC. The full variable domain, in which reference TRBV7-6 and TRBJ2-7 provide the parts outside the CDR3, is GAGVSQSPRYKVTKRGQDVALRCDPISGHVSLYWYRQALGQGPEFLTYFNYEAQQDKSGLPNDRFSAERPEGSISTLTIQRTEQRDSAMYRCASSLTGADSYEQYFGPGTRLTVT.

Concerning this clonotype: A much larger clone lies a single base off, so this may be a read error. Written as DNA, the CDR3 is TGTGCCACCAGGGACCCCCGGACAGGGGTCTCCTACAATGAGCAGTACTTC. Residues: CATRDPRTGVSYNEQYF. This rearrangement joins TRBV24-1 to TRBJ2-1, with 9 bases matching TRBD1. The J call is in doubt because the DNA end fits TRBJ2-7 better. CDR3 length: 17 amino acids. Germline values: CDR1 KGHDR, CDR2 SFDVKD.

This clonotype was observed at least ten times. The chain combines TRBV6-5 with TRBJ1-2; no firm D call. The CDR3 has 13 amino acids. Germline CDR1 reads MNHEY; CDR2 reads SVGAGI. Trimming removed 5 bases from V and 4 bases from J, with 11 bases in between. DNA of the CDR3: TGTGCCAGCAGTCCCGGGGTGGCCTATGGCTACACCTTC. This encodes CASSPGVAYGYTF.

This clonotype was counted many times. As DNA, the CDR3 is TGTGCCAGCAGCACCGTTCGGGGACTAGCAGGGTATACGCAGTATTTT. Translation gives CASSTVRGLAGYTQYF. V and J are TRBV9 and TRBJ2-3; 9 positions match TRBD2. The CDR3 has 16 residues. V lost 4 bases to trimming and J lost 7 bases; unmatched junction nucleotides: 13. Germline-derived CDR1 and CDR2 are SGDLS and YYNGEE.

V gene TRBV20-1 combines with J gene TRBJ2-1, with D hard to call. CDR1 and CDR2 from the germline V gene are DFQATT and SNEGSKA (reference sequence). The V end lost 3 bases, the J end lost 5 bases, and 8 bases lay between the germline ends. This CDR3 contains 12 residues. This CDR3 reads CSARWRHNEQFF. The CDR3 region has the DNA TGCAGTGCTAGGTGGCGCCACAATGAGCAGTTCTTC.

The chain uses TRBV4-3 and TRBJ2-5; TRBD1 aligns across 9 bases. The better agreement between TRBJ2-7 and the DNA end casts doubt on the J call. There are 16 residues in the CDR3. From germline, CDR1 is LGHNA and CDR2 YSLEER. The CDR3 is CASSQGGQGSYYEQYF. The CDR3 DNA reads as TGCGCCAGCAGCCAAGGGGGACAGGGTTCCTACTACGAGCAGTACTTC.

Concerning this clonotype itself: Possible read error: a much larger clone is one base away. The V and J genes are TRBV7-2 and TRBJ1-2; D unresolved. The germline V and J ends were trimmed by 0 bases and 4 bases, with 3 bases remaining between them. There are 12 residues in the CDR3. CDR1 SGHTA and CDR2 FQGNSA come from the germline V gene. CDR3 in amino acids: CASSLAPYGYTF. The CDR3 region has the DNA TGTGCCAGCAGCTTAGCGCCCTATGGCTACACCTTC.

At least ten counts were recorded for this clonotype. The chain carries TRBV12-3 or TRBV12-4 and TRBJ2-5; 8 positions agree with TRBD2. V trimming: 4 bases; J trimming: 4 bases; junction bases outside the gene matches: 8. CDR3 length equals 15 residues. The CDR3 region is CASSSGGGTTETQYF. CDR3 bases: TGTGCCAGCAGTTCAGGCGGGGGGACCACAGAGACCCAGTACTTC.